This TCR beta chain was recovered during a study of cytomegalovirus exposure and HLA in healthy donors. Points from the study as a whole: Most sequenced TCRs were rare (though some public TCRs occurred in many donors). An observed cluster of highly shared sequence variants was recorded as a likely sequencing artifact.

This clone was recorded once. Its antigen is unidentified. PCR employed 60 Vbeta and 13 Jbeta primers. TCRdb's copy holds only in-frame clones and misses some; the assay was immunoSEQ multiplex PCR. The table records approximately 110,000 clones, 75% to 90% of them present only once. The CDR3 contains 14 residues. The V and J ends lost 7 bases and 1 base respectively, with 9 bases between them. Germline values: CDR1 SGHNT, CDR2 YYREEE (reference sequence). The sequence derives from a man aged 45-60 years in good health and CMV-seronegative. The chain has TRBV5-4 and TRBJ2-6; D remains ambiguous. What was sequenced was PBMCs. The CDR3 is CASGDISGANVLTF. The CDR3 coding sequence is TGTGCCAGCGGCGACATTTCTGGGGCCAACGTCCTGACTTTC.